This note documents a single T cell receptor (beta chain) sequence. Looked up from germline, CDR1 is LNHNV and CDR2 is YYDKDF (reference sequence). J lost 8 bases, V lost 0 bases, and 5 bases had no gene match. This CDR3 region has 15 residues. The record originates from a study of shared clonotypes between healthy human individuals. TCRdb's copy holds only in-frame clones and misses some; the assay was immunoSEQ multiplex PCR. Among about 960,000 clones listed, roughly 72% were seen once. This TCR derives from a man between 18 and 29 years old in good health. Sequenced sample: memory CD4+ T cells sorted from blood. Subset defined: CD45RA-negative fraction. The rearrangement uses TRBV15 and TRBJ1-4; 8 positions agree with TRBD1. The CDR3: CATSRDQGANEKLFF. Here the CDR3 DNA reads TGTGCCACCAGCAGAGACCAGGGGGCGAACGAAAAACTGTTTTTT.